This is a list of T cell receptor beta chains from one sample in a study of response to subunit inactivated influenza vaccine. TCRdb reanalysed the RT-PCR reads using MiXCR and keeps one entry per CDR3 protein. The table lists about 480,000 distinct CDR3 sequences, roughly 11% of them singletons. Sequencing was performed on PBMCs from blood, taken roughly 48 days after vaccination. These receptors originate from a man aged 50 or older who received an inactivated influenza vaccine. CDR3s include the opening cysteine and the closing phenylalanine or tryptophan. The D gene is left open where the match is weak. Rows give clone size only sometimes, using once, few, many, or a class for an expanded clone.

J: TRBJ2-5; V: TRBV10-3; D: TRBD2; size: .; DNA: TGTGCCATGAAATCTAGCGGGGGCCACCAAGAGACCCAGTACTTC; CDR3: CAMKSSGGHQETQYF
J: TRBJ2-3; V: TRBV12-3/TRBV12-4; D: TRBD2; size: .; DNA: TGTGCCAGCAGTTTGAACGTGGGGGGGAGCACAGATACGCAGTATTTT; CDR3: CASSLNVGGSTDTQYF
J: TRBJ1-2; V: TRBV5-1; D: .; size: many; DNA: TGCGCCAGCAGCTTGGTCGCAGACTATGGCTACACCTTC; CDR3: CASSLVADYGYTF
J: TRBJ2-1; V: TRBV10-3; D: TRBD1; size: .; DNA: TGTGCCATCAGCCCGGGACAGGGGGATAATGAGCAGTTCTTC; CDR3: CAISPGQGDNEQFF
J: TRBJ2-2; V: TRBV6-5; D: TRBD2; size: once; DNA: TGTGCCAGCAGTTACTCTTTGGTAGCGGGGACCGGGGAGCTGTTTTTT; CDR3: CASSYSLVAGTGELFF
J: TRBJ1-2; V: TRBV20-1; D: TRBD1; size: few; DNA: TGCAGTGCTGGGCAGGGACAGGATGGCTACACCTTC; CDR3: CSAGQGQDGYTF
J: TRBJ2-2; V: TRBV5-1; D: .; size: few; DNA: TGCGCCAGCAGCTTCAGACAGCGCGCGAACACCGGGGAGCTGTTTTTT; CDR3: CASSFRQRANTGELFF
J: TRBJ1-1; V: TRBV11-1; D: TRBD1; size: few; DNA: TGTGCCAGCAGATCGCCTCCCGGGACAGGTAAACTGAACACTGAAGCTTTCTTT; CDR3: CASRSPPGTGKLNTEAFF
J: TRBJ2-1; V: TRBV5-1; D: TRBD2; size: few; DNA: TGCGCCAGCAGCAGTAGCGGGGGGAATTACAATGAGCAGTTCTTC; CDR3: CASSSSGGNYNEQFF
J: TRBJ2-4; V: TRBV20-1; D: .; size: few; DNA: TGCAGTGCTAATCAGGGTTTAGCCAAAAACATTCAGTACTTC; CDR3: CSANQGLAKNIQYF
J: TRBJ1-1; V: TRBV24-1; D: .; size: few; DNA: TGTGCCACCAGTGATTCTAGGACGGGGAACACTGAAGCTTTCTTT; CDR3: CATSDSRTGNTEAFF
J: TRBJ2-2; V: TRBV9; D: .; size: .; DNA: TGTGCCAGCAGCCTTATGGGCCCTCCCGGGGAGCTGTTTTTT; CDR3: CASSLMGPPGELFF
J: TRBJ2-4; V: TRBV5-6; D: .; size: .; DNA: TGTGCCAGCAGCTTGGATGGGCGGATGAAAAACATTCAGTACTTC; CDR3: CASSLDGRMKNIQYF
J: TRBJ2-7; V: TRBV29-1; D: .; size: many; DNA: TGCAGCGTTTACGGGTGGGACGAAGGCGAGCAGTACTTC; CDR3: CSVYGWDEGEQYF
J: TRBJ2-2; V: TRBV12-3/TRBV12-4; D: TRBD1; size: .; DNA: TGTGCCAGCAGTGTAATACAGGGGTCGCACACCGGGGAGCTGTTTTTT; CDR3: CASSVIQGSHTGELFF
J: TRBJ2-5; V: TRBV28; D: TRBD2; size: few; DNA: TGTGCCAGCAGTCGGACTAGCGGGACGGCGACCCAGTACTTC; CDR3: CASSRTSGTATQYF
J: TRBJ1-2; V: TRBV10-3; D: .; size: .; DNA: TGTGCCATCAGTGAGGACGGAATCTATGGCTACACCTTC; CDR3: CAISEDGIYGYTF
J: TRBJ2-3; V: TRBV4-3; D: TRBD2; size: .; DNA: TGCGCCAGCAGCCAAACTAGCGGGGGCACAGATACGCAGTATTTT; CDR3: CASSQTSGGTDTQYF
J: TRBJ1-1; V: TRBV12-3/TRBV12-4; D: .; size: .; DNA: TGTGCCAGCAGTACAGGGATTACTGAAGCTTTCTTT; CDR3: CASSTGITEAFF
J: TRBJ2-3; V: TRBV7-2; D: .; size: .; DNA: TGTGCCAGCAGCTTCTACCTTGACATCCCTAGCACAGATACGCAGTATTTT; CDR3: CASSFYLDIPSTDTQYF
J: TRBJ2-2; V: TRBV10-2; D: TRBD1; size: few; DNA: TGCGCCAGCAGTACCCCGGGACAGGGGTTGGGCGGGGAGCTGTTTTTT; CDR3: CASSTPGQGLGGELFF
J: TRBJ2-1; V: TRBV20-1; D: .; size: few; DNA: TGCAGTGCCGAGGGCGGGACTCTTGCCTACAATGAGCAGTTCTTC; CDR3: CSAEGGTLAYNEQFF
J: TRBJ2-3; V: TRBV6-1; D: TRBD2; size: .; DNA: TGTGCCAGCAGTCAGCGGGGGGGCCCCACAGATACGCAGTATTTT; CDR3: CASSQRGGPTDTQYF
J: TRBJ2-1; V: TRBV4-2; D: TRBD2; size: few; DNA: TGTGCCAGCAGCCAAGTCAAGTTTTTATCTGGTTCGGCGGGACTAGCGCAAATTAACGAGCAGTTCTTC; CDR3: CASSQVKFLSGSAGLAQINEQFF
J: TRBJ2-1; V: TRBV20-1; D: TRBD2; size: few; DNA: TGCAGTACGGAGCGGGGCTCCTACAATGAGCAGTTCTTC; CDR3: CSTERGSYNEQFF
J: TRBJ2-1; V: TRBV5-1; D: TRBD1; size: .; DNA: TGCGCCAGCAGCTCACGGGGGACAGGGGTCAATGAGCAGTTCTTC; CDR3: CASSSRGTGVNEQFF
J: TRBJ2-1; V: TRBV29-1; D: TRBD2; size: few; DNA: TGCAGCGTTGAGAGGCTAGCGGGGGGAAATGAGCAGTTCTTC; CDR3: CSVERLAGGNEQFF
J: TRBJ1-1; V: TRBV3-1; D: .; size: few; DNA: TGTGCCAGCAGCCCGGGACGGTGGAACACTGAAGCTTTCTTT; CDR3: CASSPGRWNTEAFF
J: TRBJ1-3; V: TRBV7-9; D: .; size: .; DNA: TGTGCCAGCAGGGGGCTCTCTGGAAACACCATATATTTT; CDR3: CASRGLSGNTIYF
J: TRBJ2-6; V: TRBV11-2; D: .; size: .; DNA: TGTGCCAGCAGCCCTCTTCGGGGGTATGGGGCCAACGTCCTGACTTTC; CDR3: CASSPLRGYGANVLTF
J: TRBJ2-3; V: TRBV4-1; D: .; size: .; DNA: TGCGCCAGCAGCCAAGAAGGGGGTGGGTGGGCCACAGATACGCAGTATTTT; CDR3: CASSQEGGGWATDTQYF
J: TRBJ2-1; V: TRBV5-6; D: TRBD2; size: many; DNA: TGTGCCAGCAGCTTCTCGCGGGAGAGGCAGTTCTTC; CDR3: CASSFSRERQFF
J: TRBJ2-7; V: TRBV7-9; D: .; size: few; DNA: TGTGCCAGCAGCTTAGATGGAGGGATAAATCCATACTTC; CDR3: CASSLDGGINPYF
J: TRBJ2-7; V: TRBV28; D: .; size: .; DNA: TGTGCCAGCAGTTCACTAGTCTCCCACGAGCAGTACTTC; CDR3: CASSSLVSHEQYF
J: TRBJ2-2; V: TRBV20-1; D: .; size: few; DNA: TGCAGTGCTGGTCAGGTCGGGACCACCGGGGAGCTGTTTTTT; CDR3: CSAGQVGTTGELFF
J: TRBJ2-7; V: TRBV28; D: TRBD1; size: .; DNA: TGTGCCAGCAGTCAAGGGACAGATAGATACGAGCAGTACTTC; CDR3: CASSQGTDRYEQYF
J: TRBJ2-1; V: TRBV20-1; D: .; size: .; DNA: TGCAGTGCTAGAGATAGAAGCTCCGATGAGCAGTTCTTC; CDR3: CSARDRSSDEQFF
J: TRBJ2-3; V: TRBV9; D: TRBD1; size: few; DNA: TGTGCCAGCAGCGTAGCCAGGACAGGGGACACAGATACGCAGTATTTT; CDR3: CASSVARTGDTDTQYF
J: TRBJ2-3; V: TRBV4-3; D: TRBD2; size: many; DNA: TGCGCCAGCAGCCAAGAGCCAGCGGGGGACGGAGATACGCAGTATTTT; CDR3: CASSQEPAGDGDTQYF
J: TRBJ2-5; V: TRBV5-1; D: TRBD1; size: .; DNA: TGCGCCAGCAGCTCCCAACAGGGGGCTGTGGAGACCCAGTACTTC; CDR3: CASSSQQGAVETQYF